This is a list of T cell receptor beta chains from one sample in a study of shared clonotypes between healthy human individuals. Using immunoSEQ multiplex PCR, the repertoire was profiled, and TCRdb retains in-frame clones only, with some absent. The sample lists around 2.3 million clones, almost 96% occurring once. The source material was naive CD4+ T cells sorted from blood. The receptors come from a man aged 18 to 29 in good health. CDR3s include the opening cysteine and the closing phenylalanine or tryptophan.

cdr3_length	v_call	j_call	cdr3_aa
15	TRBV6-6	TRBJ2-7	CASSSFTSGGNEQYF
15	TRBV7-2	TRBJ2-7	CASSLGLAGTYEQYF
13	TRBV30	TRBJ2-5	CAWSGGFQETQYF
16	TRBV5-4	TRBJ1-4	CASSLAGQATNEKLFF
17	TRBV11-2	TRBJ2-7	CASSSRGLAGTFYEQYF
15	TRBV5-1	TRBJ2-3	CASSLQGLETDTQYF
15	TRBV9	TRBJ2-2	CASSGYRGDTGELFF
16	TRBV11-2	TRBJ2-1	CASSHLSSGLDNEQFF
14	TRBV7-9	TRBJ2-5	CASSSRGPRETQYF
14	TRBV6-6	TRBJ2-5	CASSIPGTEETQYF
16	TRBV4-3	TRBJ2-3	CASSQNRALSTDTQYF
14	TRBV2	TRBJ2-5	CASTDQGRKETQYF
14	TRBV5-4	TRBJ1-2	CASSSGDRVYGYTF
15	TRBV11-3	TRBJ2-2	CASSSTSGYTGELFF
15	TRBV30	TRBJ1-1	CASGTTGGKNTEAFF
15	TRBV5-1	TRBJ2-3	CASSLQGQGTDTQYF
14	TRBV5-4	TRBJ2-3	CASSFTSGTDTQYF
13	TRBV15	TRBJ2-1	CATSRGPYNEQFF
12	TRBV6-5	TRBJ1-2	CASSPFGAGYTF
16	TRBV4-1	TRBJ2-7	CASSQGHGPSSYEQYF
16	TRBV9	TRBJ2-5	CASSVGGHPKQETQYF
15	TRBV6-8	TRBJ1-2	CASSQLRPAGAGYTF
11	TRBV2	TRBJ2-7	CARGTAYEQYF
14	TRBV2	TRBJ1-2	CASSVNTPNYGYTF
15	TRBV6-5	TRBJ2-3	CASRSPGQGTDTQYF
18	TRBV7-4	TRBJ2-7	CASSLVGRDRGPLYEQYF
15	TRBV2	TRBJ1-4	CASSGAGVTNEKLFF
13	TRBV27	TRBJ2-3	CASRGRATDTQYF
16	TRBV5-1	TRBJ2-5	CASSLASRTSQETQYF
13	TRBV6-5	TRBJ1-5	CASTPGSNQPQHF
13	TRBV18	TRBJ2-7	CASSGTGVGEQYF
11	TRBV7-9	TRBJ2-2	CAKGDTGELFF